The present T cell receptor (beta chain) was sequenced within a study of T-cell memory formation after mild COVID-19. This clonotype came up once. Its antigen remains unknown. The authors produced TCR alpha and TCR beta cDNA libraries with sample barcodes and UMIs by 5'RACE using constant-segment primers. Using its own MiXCR run on the 5' RACE reads, TCRdb lists one record per CDR3 protein. The sample has roughly 620,000 distinct CDR3 sequences, more than 15% seen once. General study points: Clones shrinking from day 15 to 85 showed even CD4/CD8 mixes; later expanders tilted CD4+. Mostly located in CM and EM were contracting CD4+ clones, with contracting CD8+ clones located in EMRA. Researchers could not confirm that second-wave clones peaking on day 37 targeted SARS-CoV-2.

This CDR3 is built from 16 residues. The ends were cut back, 1 base at V and 0 bases at J, with 11 bases in the middle. Germline assignment: CDR1 SGHDT and CDR2 YYEEEE. The source material was PBMCs or a T cell subset sorted from them (not recorded which). The V call is TRBV5-6, the J call TRBJ1-5; D is perhaps TRBD1 (6 bases). The TCR originated in an adult woman who had mild COVID-19 (a few samples of this study predate the infection). Cell type and time point are not known. This CDR3 is CASSLRQENSNQPQHF. In nucleotides, the CDR3 is TGTGCCAGCAGCTTGCGACAGGAGAATAGCAATCAGCCCCAGCATTTT.